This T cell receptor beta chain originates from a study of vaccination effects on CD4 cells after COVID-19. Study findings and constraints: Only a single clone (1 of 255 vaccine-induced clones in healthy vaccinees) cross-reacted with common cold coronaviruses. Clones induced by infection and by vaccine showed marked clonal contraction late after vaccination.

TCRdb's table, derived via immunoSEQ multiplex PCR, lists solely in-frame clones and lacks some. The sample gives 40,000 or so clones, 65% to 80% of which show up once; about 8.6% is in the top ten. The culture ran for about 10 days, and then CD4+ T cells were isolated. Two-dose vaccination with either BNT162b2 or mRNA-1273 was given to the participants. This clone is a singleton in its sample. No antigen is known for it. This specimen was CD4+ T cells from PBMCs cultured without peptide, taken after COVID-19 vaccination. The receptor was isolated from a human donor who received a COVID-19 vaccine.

Here the CDR3 reads CASTSGNTIYF. The CDR3 nucleotides are TGTGCCAGCACCTCTGGAAACACCATATATTTT. The chain is built from TRBV6-6 and TRBJ1-3; D not certain. CDR1 MNHNY and CDR2 SVGAGI come from the germline V gene (reference sequence). The CDR3 contains 11 residues. V was shortened by 7 bases and J by 0 bases, with 1 base between the two germline ends.